The 8 T cell receptor beta chains below come from one sample, sequenced in a study of PD-1 blockade in classical Hodgkin lymphoma. Time point reported: cycle 4 day 1 (C4D1), after around six weeks of nivolumab. Each and every patient relapsed after autologous stem cell transplantation, and patients got differing brentuximab vedotin exposure. Thawed PBMCs were the source of CD4+ T cells, purified by magnetic negative selection. Only in-frame clones appear in the TCRdb table, and some are missing; sequencing was by immunoSEQ multiplex PCR. The sample shows fewer than 40,000 clones, about 81% of them seen only once. The sequences come from CD4+ T cells from blood, collected before the fourth cycle of nivolumab. The receptor set was obtained from a human donor with classical Hodgkin lymphoma.

This chain links TRBV27 with TRBJ2-5, with D hard to call. This CDR3 spans 12 amino acids. Trimming left V 7 bases short and J 3 bases short, with 9 bases between. CDR1 and CDR2 (germline): MNHEY, SMNVEV (reference sequence). The CDR3 is CASKNREETQYF. The CDR3 coding sequence is TGTGCCAGCAAGAACCGAGAAGAGACCCAGTACTTC.

This clone has just a few counts. The chain is built from TRBV27 and TRBJ1-2; D perhaps matches TRBD1 (5 bases). CDR1 MNHEY and CDR2 SMNVEV come from the germline V gene (reference sequence). The CDR3 is made up of 12 amino acids. V shed 4 bases and J shed 6 bases, with 9 bases lying between them. This chain's CDR3 is CASSSAGDGYTF. CDR3 sequence (DNA): TGTGCCAGCAGTTCGGCGGGGGATGGCTACACCTTC.

This clone has just a few counts. The chain joins TRBV5-1 to TRBJ2-5, with 7 bases aligning to TRBD2. Germline lookup yields CDR1 SGHRS and CDR2 YFSETQ. CDR3 size: 14 residues. Trimming took 6 bases from V and 4 from J; bases not matched to a gene: 9. The CDR3 here is CASMPRTSGETQYF. CDR3 nucleotides: TGCGCCAGCATGCCCCGGACTAGTGGAGAGACCCAGTACTTC. Looking up the rest from reference TRBV5-1 and TRBJ2-5 gives the full variable domain: KAGVTQTPRYLIKTRGQQVTLSCSPISGHRSVSWYQQTPGQGLQFLFEYFSETQRNKGNFPGRFSGRQFSNSRSEMNVSTLELGDSALYLCASMPRTSGETQYFGPGTRLLVL.

The chain combines TRBV6-5 with TRBJ1-6; no firm D call. CDR3 size: 15 residues. Germline V gene data show CDR1 as MNHEY and CDR2 as SVGAGI. Trimming pared 8 bases from V and 0 bases from J, leaving 11 bases between. CDR3 residues: CASPIRSSYNSPLHF. As DNA, the CDR3 is TGTGCCAGCCCTATAAGGAGCTCCTATAATTCACCCCTCCACTTT.

The chain combines TRBV5-5 with TRBJ2-2; 9 nucleotides agree with TRBD2. From germline, CDR1 is SGHKS and CDR2 YYEKEE (reference sequence). Unmatched junction bases numbered 14, after V lost 3 bases and J lost 2 bases. This CDR3 contains 19 residues. The CDR3 bases are TGTGCCAGCAGCTCCCGGGTAGCGGGGGTTCTGCGAAACACCGGGGAGCTGTTTTTT. Its protein product is CASSSRVAGVLRNTGELFF.

The V and J genes are TRBV4-2 and TRBJ2-7; TRBD1 or TRBD2 may be the D gene (5 bases each). The CDR3 extends over 17 amino acids. The V end lost 1 base, the J end lost 7 bases, and 23 bases lay between the germline ends. Germline V gene data show CDR1 as LGHNA and CDR2 as YNFKEQ. DNA of the CDR3: TGTGCCAGCAGCCAAGTCAAGGGGTATGGACTCCGTGGGGAGCAGTACTTC. This encodes CASSQVKGYGLRGEQYF.

This chain joins TRBV2 and TRBJ1-2; D remains ambiguous. The CDR3 extends over 12 amino acids. Trimming stripped 6 bases from V and 2 bases from J, with 7 bases between. Germline V gives CDR1 SNHLY, CDR2 FYNNEI. The CDR3 DNA reads as TGTGCCAGCAGAACAGACAACTATGGCTACACCTTC. Translation: CASRTDNYGYTF.

The chain employs TRBV7-8 and TRBJ1-1; no clear D gene. Trimming pared 5 bases from V and 4 bases from J, leaving 11 bases between. CDR1 SGHVS and CDR2 FQNEAQ come from the germline V gene. This CDR3 spans 13 amino acids. The CDR3 sequence is CASSEQWGTEAFF. DNA for the CDR3: TGTGCCAGCAGCGAACAGTGGGGCACTGAAGCTTTCTTT. Variable domain in full (rest from reference TRBV7-8 and TRBJ1-1): GAGVSQSPRYKVAKRGQDVALRCDPISGHVSLFWYQQALGQGPEFLTYFQNEAQLDKSGLPSDRFFAERPEGSVSTLKIQRTQQEDSAVYLCASSEQWGTEAFFGQGTRLTVV.